The rows below give T cell receptor beta chains drawn from one sample of a study of beta chain features in type 1 diabetes. TCRdb keeps only in-frame clones here, not all; method: immunoSEQ multiplex PCR. The sample records under 250,000 clones, 14% being singletons. Sequencing was done on a sample of naive CD4+ T cells from blood. These receptors all stem from a man aged 30 to 39 with type 1 diabetes. Each CDR3 is given without its conserved first and last residue. A D gene is named only where the DNA matches it firmly.

TRBJ1-5 | TRBD1 | TRBV4-1 | ASSQQGAGSQPQH
TRBJ2-1 | TRBD1 | TRBV4-1 | ASSQGDRDYNEQF
TRBJ2-3 | - | TRBV2 | ASSDTGPDTQY
TRBJ1-4 | - | TRBV6-1 | ASSEETGQYGEKLF
TRBJ1-1 | - | TRBV5-1 | ASRVRAEAF
TRBJ2-2 | - | TRBV7-7 | ASSPGVNTGELF
TRBJ1-5 | TRBD1 | TRBV11-2 | ASSPGTGGNQPQH
TRBJ1-4 | - | TRBV28 | ASSSLINEKLF
TRBJ2-3 | TRBD1 | TRBV18 | ASSTGTGEDTQY
TRBJ1-2 | - | TRBV6-5 | ASSYSTPTGAGGYT
TRBJ2-6 | TRBD1 | TRBV11-2 | ASSSLTGGAGANVLT
TRBJ2-5 | - | TRBV7-2 | ASSQYTRGQETQY
TRBJ2-7 | - | TRBV5-1 | ASSRKTGNSYEQY
TRBJ2-1 | TRBD1 | TRBV19 | ASSTGQGAYNEQF
TRBJ1-1 | - | TRBV5-1 | ASSLGEGQNTEAF
TRBJ2-3 | - | TRBV5-1 | ASSPGGGFTDTQY
TRBJ1-5 | - | TRBV29-1 | SVMLEGNQPQH
TRBJ2-1 | - | TRBV18 | ASSPESYNEQF
TRBJ1-2 | TRBD1 | TRBV14 | ASSARQGIGYT
TRBJ2-1 | TRBD2 | TRBV5-4 | ASSPSGGLEQF
TRBJ2-5 | TRBD2 | TRBV4-2 | ASSSGTSGEETQY
TRBJ2-3 | - | TRBV29-1 | SVVGQPISTDTQY
TRBJ2-1 | - | TRBV5-6 | ASSLRRYYNEQF
TRBJ2-3 | - | TRBV5-4 | ASSNGLNADTQY
TRBJ2-3 | - | TRBV19 | ASQTELTDTQY
TRBJ1-2 | - | TRBV11-2 | ASSLESPPTGGYT
TRBJ1-5 | - | TRBV5-1 | ASSIEGHQPQH
TRBJ2-3 | - | TRBV7-9 | ASSSRGTRVADTQY
TRBJ2-5 | TRBD2 | TRBV4-1 | ASSQSPSGEAETQY
TRBJ2-2 | TRBD2 | TRBV9 | ASSGLAGITGELF
TRBJ2-3 | - | TRBV11-3 | ASSLNAGTDTQY
TRBJ2-3 | - | TRBV2 | ASSETGSDTQY
TRBJ1-2 | TRBD1 | TRBV18 | ASSPWTGDNYGYT